This is a list of T cell receptor beta chains from one sample in a study of T cell responses to AZD1222 COVID-19 vaccine. The method was immunoSEQ multiplex PCR; TCRdb's version includes in-frame clones alone and lacks a portion of them. Of 150,000 or so clones listed, about nine tenths were seen once; the top ten hold about 5%. This specimen consisted of peripheral blood, obtained on day 0 of AZD1222 vaccination. The source of these receptors is an adult in good health. Both conserved end residues are part of each CDR3. The D gene is left open where the match is weak.

CASSGRGYTQYF,TGTGCCAGTAGTGGGCGGGGATATACGCAGTATTTT,TRBV19,TRBJ2-3,-
CASSRIESASGFGEQFF,TGTGCCAGCAGCCGAATAGAATCGGCTAGCGGGTTTGGTGAGCAGTTCTTC,TRBV13,TRBJ2-1,TRBD2
CASSLEQARTEAFF,TGTGCCAGCAGCTTAGAACAGGCTCGCACTGAAGCTTTCTTT,TRBV7-9,TRBJ1-1,-
CASSQETGAAFSGNTIYF,TGTGCCAGCAGCCAAGAGACTGGGGCAGCTTTCTCTGGAAACACCATATATTTT,TRBV3-1/TRBV3-2,TRBJ1-3,-
CAVAESISNQPQHF,TGTGCCGTTGCGGAGAGTATTAGCAATCAGCCCCAGCATTTT,TRBV28,TRBJ1-5,-
CASTKTGAYEQYF,TGTGCCAGCACCAAGACAGGGGCCTACGAGCAGTACTTC,TRBV28,TRBJ2-7,TRBD1
CASSEQGWDTEAFF,TGTGCCAGCAGTGAACAGGGGTGGGACACTGAAGCTTTCTTT,TRBV2,TRBJ1-1,-
CASSPPVNQETQYF,TGTGCCAGCTCACCACCCGTAAACCAAGAGACCCAGTACTTC,TRBV18,TRBJ2-5,-
CASSDGGAYNEQFF,TGCGCCAGCAGTGACGGGGGGGCCTACAATGAGCAGTTCTTC,TRBV10-1,TRBJ2-1,TRBD2
CASSEGRAVENTEAFF,TGTGCCAGCAGTGAAGGAAGGGCAGTGGAAAACACTGAAGCTTTCTTT,TRBV2,TRBJ1-1,-
CASSQDWASGRSRSYEQYF,TGCGCCAGCAGCCAAGATTGGGCTAGCGGGAGGTCCCGCTCCTACGAGCAGTACTTC,TRBV4-1,TRBJ2-7,TRBD2
CASSLHRAPSGYTF,TGTGCCAGCAGCTTACACAGGGCTCCGAGTGGCTACACCTTC,TRBV7-2,TRBJ1-2,-
CASSPLFGSSGANVLTF,TGTGCCAGCAGTCCCCTTTTTGGGAGCTCTGGGGCCAACGTCCTGACTTTC,TRBV28,TRBJ2-6,-
CASSLVYRGQETQYF,TGTGCCAGCAGCTTGGTTTATAGGGGGCAAGAGACCCAGTACTTC,TRBV7-2,TRBJ2-5,-
CASSLRLVWGGYTF,TGTGCCAGCAGCTTACGGCTGGTGTGGGGCGGCTACACCTTC,TRBV7-8,TRBJ1-2,-
CASSELREETQYF,TGTGCCAGCAGTGAGCTCAGGGAAGAGACCCAGTACTTC,TRBV2,TRBJ2-5,-